This TCR beta chain came from a study of T cell repertoires in aging, cancer and after chemotherapy. Whole-study context: Donor ages fell into six groups from 30 or younger up to 70 or older.

TRB rearrangements spanning V, D and J were amplified using mixed TRB-A/B primers. TCRdb reprocessed the multiplex PCR reads via MiXCR and lists one record per CDR3 protein. The table lists about 7,500 distinct CDR3 sequences, approximately 30% of them singletons. Trimming cost V 4 bases and J 6 bases; bases outside gene matches: 7. The CDR3 loop spans 16 amino acids. CDR1 and CDR2 (germline): MNHEY, SMNVEV (reference sequence). The template was genomic DNA from peripheral blood, not RNA. By frequency in the sample, this clonotype is medium-sized. Its antigen remains unidentified. Findings of the study overall: Healthy donors lost TCR diversity with age mainly through richness, cancer patients through richness and evenness.

This clonotype originated in a human donor with a blood cancer. The chain couples TRBV27 to TRBJ2-1, with 12 bases aligning to TRBD2. Sequences were obtained from blood. The CDR3 DNA reads as TGTGCCAGCAGTTCAAAAGGACTAGCGGGGCCCAATGAGCAGTTCTTC. Translating gives CASSSKGLAGPNEQFF.